The T cell receptor beta chain under discussion was sequenced for a study of cytomegalovirus exposure and HLA in healthy donors (dated by TCRdb to the late 2010s). Regarding the study in general: An earlier analysis of about 530 of the donors reported about 260 Gb of sequence data and 90 million to 120 million unique TCR beta sequences obtained from 180 million or so T cells. An early release covering about 600 HLA-typed donors comprised 300 to 350 gigabases of sequencing data and around 86 million unique TCR sequences. In the later analysis, no new phenotypic data were used to find candidate immune exposures; instead, reliance was placed on TCR beta sequences and their occurrence across donors. A later analysis re-analyzed previously published TCR beta repertoires from 650 to 800 donors and added high-resolution HLA genotyping to study TCR occurrence patterns. Several DR-DQ haplotypes were treated as single units for association and clustering because of strong linkage in the cohort. Of the roughly 430 genotyped donors, roughly 80% fell in the genetic ancestry cluster associated with self-reported Caucasian donors. Typing coverage varied by locus: roughly 629-630 donors for A, B, C, DRB1 and DQB1; approximately 500 for DQA1; over 600 for DPA1; around 450 for DPB1. All discovery cohort repertoires had been generated on a single sequencing platform. To predict cytomegalovirus infection status, the study combined high-throughput TCR immunosequencing, statistical association of individual TCRs with disease status, and machine learning. A later genetic analysis took genome-wide SNP genotypes for about three fifths of the 666 donors and used that subset as a discovery cohort. Donor age, sex, ethnicity and CMV serostatus were compiled alongside the repertoire data. Using immunosequencing, the study profiled T cell repertoires from some 670 subjects and related those repertoires to cytomegalovirus serostatus. Besides the first cohort of under 700 subjects, a separate validation cohort made up of over a hundred different subjects was used. HLA typing included class I and class II loci at four-digit resolution. The study aimed to test whether cataloging public T cell receptors could reveal signatures of past pathogen exposure. Among around 400 genotyped donors of the cohort, an average of around 220,000 unique TCR beta nucleotide sequences was sequenced per donor, of which approximately 18% were non-productive. In an earlier analysis of several hundred of the donors, high-throughput TCR beta sequencing was used to judge whether each TCR beta V gene segment behaved as functional or pseudogenic. Beyond this particular receptor, the publication reports: Roughly 17 rarely observed V segments, including chromosome 9 orphons, were excluded from the earlier analysis of 550 to 700 of the donors because counts were too low. The cohort was sequenced for TCR beta chains only, and without alpha or paired-chain data the features that could be detected were limited. In a later analysis, several top co-occurrence clusters were reported to appear linked to parvovirus B19, influenza, CMV and Epstein-Barr virus. Roughly uniform sequencing depth across donors was assumed in presence/absence analyses, although this assumption may not hold. Because HLA typing was missing for some donors at each locus, association tests included only the typed subset. According to the authors, the approach could potentially be generalized to other disease states and immunological phenotypes. In a later analysis, about 16,000 TCR beta sequences were associated with specific HLA alleles at a false discovery rate of 0.05. A later analysis found that most CMV-associated TCR beta chains appeared HLA-restricted, with HLA associations seemingly driven largely by CMV exposure. A later genetic analysis associated a missense DCLRE1C variant with V-gene and J-gene trimming of TCR beta chains, and an independent cohort replicated the association. When HLA alleles, especially DR and DQ, strongly co-occurred, attributing TCR associations to individual alleles was difficult. Compared with the approximately 670-donor mean, donors in an Asian-associated ancestry cluster had fewer N-insertions in productive TCRs, according to a later genetic analysis. While some public TCRs were present in many individuals, most TCR sequences turned up only very rarely across donors. A total of 164 TCR beta chains were listed by the study as associated with cytomegalovirus. Some IMGT-functional V segments, including TRBV6-2 and TRBV6-3, could not be told apart with the 87-base-pair reads, so those segments were excluded. A further reported finding was that TCR beta sequences accurately predicted the HLA-A and HLA-B alleles for most subjects in the first cohort. Immune exposure information for the cohort was limited to CMV serostatus. In vitro tests confirmed that three of the cytomegalovirus-associated TCR beta chains recognize cytomegalovirus antigens. The classifier was reported to diagnose cytomegalovirus status with high specificity and sensitivity in both the original and validation cohorts. A cluster of highly shared sequence variants was judged likely to represent a technical artifact of the sequencing pipeline. Linkage disequilibrium might explain the correlated functional status among segregating V segments, but an unknown experimental factor could not be ruled out. In a later analysis, the rate of TCR association differed among HLA loci, with DRB1 alleles having the most associated TCRs and HLA-C alleles having the fewest. Compared with equally common non-associated chains, HLA-associated TCR beta chains in a later analysis were more clonally expanded and had lower generation probabilities. In an earlier analysis of some 640 of the donors, most TCR beta V segments were observed in productive rearrangements about 87% or about 30% of the time, broadly matching IMGT annotations.

The cohort comprised fewer than 700 healthy bone marrow donors. At the time of sampling, all cohort members were nominally healthy, though unrecorded immune exposures were likely present. The donor was CMV seropositive and was included in the group of 250 to 350 seropositive cohort members. Every donor gave a peripheral blood sample, and the peripheral blood mononuclear cells from that sample were used for TCR beta sequencing. Genomic DNA was extracted from the blood cell samples with the Qiagen DNeasy Blood Extraction Kit. Library preparation employed the immunoSEQ multiplex PCR assay. A mixture of 60 forward primers for TCR Vbeta segments and 13 reverse primers for TCR Jbeta segments was used in the multiplex PCR. The CDR3 region of rearranged TCR beta genes was amplified from genomic DNA with a multiplex PCR assay. On the Illumina HiSeq System, the amplified TCR beta libraries were sequenced as 87-base-pair reads. The authors' pipeline ran thus. Across the 666 repertoires, a later analysis counted approximately 83 million unique TCR beta chains, roughly 11 million of which were shared by at least two donors. To remove PCR and sequencing errors, raw reads were error-corrected and collapsed into unique sequences using a nearest-neighbor algorithm that merged closely related sequences. V, D and J gene segments were assigned by aligning CDR3 sequences to IMGT reference sequences. For a sequence to be retained, at least a six-nucleotide match to both a V gene segment and a J gene segment was required. A rearrangement was called productive if the CDR3 had no stop codons and remained in frame with V and J, and every other rearrangement was called non-productive. CDR3 was defined by IMGT convention, running from the second conserved V-encoded cysteine to the conserved J-encoded phenylalanine. The earlier analysis of some 580 of the donors excluded any sequence lacking an unambiguous match to a single V gene segment. An earlier analysis of several hundred of the donors called V segments functional above 56.7% productive rearrangements and segregating when the between-donor standard deviation exceeded 5%. To diagnose cytomegalovirus status from the catalog of TCR beta chain sequences, a statistical classification framework was built. In a later analysis, TCR nucleotide sequences were compared against IMGT/GENE-DB human TR gene sequences so that V and J genes could be assigned. In a later analysis, CDR3 sequences and most-parsimonious VDJ recombination scenarios were assigned using the TCRdist pipeline. In a later analysis, each TCR beta chain was defined by its CDR3 amino acid sequence together with its V-gene family, and reads without a unique V-gene family were excluded. A later analysis removed over 500 highly shared, low-generation-probability nucleotide sequences to deal with suspected cross-contamination and a sequencing artifact. For each public chain, a later analysis derived a clonal expansion index from normalized ranks of inferred template counts within each repertoire. In a later analysis, generation probabilities were computed using a VDJ recombination model fitted to out-of-frame rearrangements, and the results were checked against IGoR. Hypergeometric tests were used in a later analysis to score TCR-TCR, TCR-HLA and TCR-CMV co-occurrence, with a repertoire-size bias correction applied to the TCR pairs. In a later analysis, false discovery rates were estimated by permuting HLA or CMV assignments 20 times. In a later analysis, co-occurring TCRs were grouped using DBSCAN, with TCRdist sequence similarity added in when clustering inside HLA-allele-positive subsets. For co-occurrence clustering, repertoires with fewer than 30,000 or more than 120,000 public chains were excluded, along with roughly 5 repertoires with anomalous nucleotide sharing. Drawn from immuneACCESS, this table holds only the in-frame rearrangements with V and J called that TCRdb kept. Clones are partly lost; checked studies trace under half to an unresolved V gene and leave the rest unexplained. Clone size and V and J calls were adopted from that table, with D and trimming inferred from the DNA. Recorded for this sample are roughly 100,000 clones; roughly 72% of them occurred a single time. Clones ranked in the top ten supply 5% to 6.5% of the sample.

Reading the germline V gene gives CDR1 LGHNA and CDR2 YNFKEQ. V is pruned by 0 bases and J by 5 bases, leaving 9 bases of the junction without a gene match. The cysteine opens and the phenylalanine closes a CDR3 of 18 amino acids. Here the CDR3 DNA is all that survives: 54 bases in frame from base 1. Notes on this clone: The antigen it recognizes is unknown. There are no base qualities to consult, and no much larger clone falls within one base.

The sample comprised PBMCs. Recombination joined TRBV4-2 with TRBJ2-1; 11 junctional bases match TRBD2. This receptor was identified in a woman in her late teens or twenties in good health and CMV-seropositive. The encoded CDR3 is CASSQDPGSGRANNEQFF. The bases are TGTGCCAGCAGCCAAGATCCGGGTAGCGGGAGGGCCAACAATGAGCAGTTCTTC.